These 3 T cell receptor beta chains share one sample of origin, sequenced in a study of cytomegalovirus exposure and HLA in healthy donors. 60 Vbeta and 13 Jbeta primers were used in PCR. Assay: immunoSEQ multiplex PCR; the TCRdb copy retains only in-frame clones and omits some. The sample contains around 62,000 clones, approximately 78% of which appear only once. Material for sequencing was PBMCs. Source of these receptors: a middle-aged man in good health and CMV-seronegative.

The V call is TRBV19, the J call TRBJ1-6; D gene uncertain. CDR1 and CDR2 from the germline V gene are LNHDA and SQIVND (reference sequence). This CDR3 comprises 15 residues. The V and J ends lost 3 bases and 2 bases respectively, with 8 bases between them. The CDR3 is CASSMGGTYNSPLHF. CDR3 DNA: TGTGCCAGTAGTATGGGAGGTACCTATAATTCACCCCTCCACTTT.

CDR3 sequence: CASSLGDNRMNTEAFF. In nucleotides, the CDR3 is TGCGCCAGCAGCTTGGGGGATAACAGGATGAACACTGAAGCTTTCTTT. V usage is TRBV5-1 and J usage is TRBJ1-1, with D maybe TRBD1 (5 bases). The V gene lost 0 bases and the J gene lost 0 bases, with 12 bases spanning the gap. Germline lookup yields CDR1 SGHRS and CDR2 YFSETQ. The CDR3 spans 16 residues. Complete variable domain (other parts from reference TRBV5-1 and TRBJ1-1): KAGVTQTPRYLIKTRGQQVTLSCSPISGHRSVSWYQQTPGQGLQFLFEYFSETQRNKGNFPGRFSGRQFSNSRSEMNVSTLELGDSALYLCASSLGDNRMNTEAFFGQGTRLTVV.

CDR3 protein: CASTQRTSGPYNEQFF. The CDR3 DNA follows: TGTGCCAGCACCCAAAGGACTAGCGGCCCCTACAATGAGCAGTTCTTC. This rearrangement joins TRBV7-6 to TRBJ2-1, with 10 bases matching TRBD2. Per germline, CDR1 SGHVS and CDR2 FNYEAQ. This CDR3 has 16 residues. Trimming at V came to 7 bases and at J to 2 bases, leaving 8 bases not matched to a gene.